This TCR beta chain came from a study of cytomegalovirus exposure and HLA in healthy donors. Both 60 Vbeta primers and 13 Jbeta primers went into the PCR. The protocol was immunoSEQ multiplex PCR, while the TCRdb copy is restricted to in-frame clones and leaves out a portion. The sample yields about 89,000 clones, 76% seen once. This CDR3 comprises 16 residues. Trimming took 1 base from V and 0 from J, leaving 12 bases between them. Germline CDR1 and CDR2: SGHVS and FNYEAQ. Sequencing was performed on PBMCs. This TCR derives from a male donor in good health and CMV-seronegative. V and J are TRBV7-6 and TRBJ1-2; D unclear. CDR3 bases: TGTGCCAGCAGCTTAGAGGCAGGTCGAGCTAACTATGGCTACACCTTC. Translating it yields CASSLEAGRANYGYTF.